Each of the 18 T cell receptor beta chains below was sequenced from the same sample in a study of blood T cells in healthy people across ages (dated by TCRdb to between 2015 and 2017). The receptor library was made with 5' RACE. The listed sequencing device is Illumina HiSeq 2500. A second PCR of roughly 7 to 12 cycles was run with a J-beta primer mix and a sample-barcoded 5' primer. In-frame beta chains were kept once TCRdb had trimmed the public reads at Q25 with fastp and called clones with MiXCR. One record per CDR3 amino acid sequence lists the most common genes and DNA. The sample includes roughly 1 million distinct CDR3 sequences, with about 23% observed a single time. Less than 0.75% of the sample lies in the top ten. This sample also belongs to another study, concerning T cells of mothers and their children.

Input material: blood. These receptors came from a girl aged 2 to 9 in good health.

The chain carries TRBV11-2 and TRBJ2-5; TRBD2 agrees at 10 bases. The CDR3 spans 16 residues. From germline, CDR1 is SGHAT and CDR2 FQNNGV. V shed 5 bases and J 11 bases; nucleotides not matched to a gene: 17. The DNA of the CDR3 is TGTGCCAGCAGCCCAACCGGGACTAGCGCCATTTCGGGACAGTACTTC. It yields the protein CASSPTGTSAISGQYF.

This clonotype was seen a few times. J is TRBJ1-5 and V is TRBV29-1; D ambiguous. Germline-derived CDR1 and CDR2 are SQVTM and ANQGSEA. The V gene lost 4 bases and the J gene lost 0 bases, with 7 bases spanning the gap. The CDR3 is 13 residues long. The CDR3 loop is CSVVEHSNQPQHF. The DNA of the CDR3 is TGCAGCGTTGTCGAACATAGCAATCAGCCCCAGCATTTT.

The J gene is TRBJ2-1, the V gene TRBV28, with 8 positions matching TRBD1. The assigned J gene may be wrong: the sequence end matches TRBJ2-5 better. Per germline, CDR1 MDHEN and CDR2 SYDVKM. This CDR3 has 14 residues. The chain's CDR3 is CASSYRQGYETQYF. CDR3 nucleotide sequence: TGTGCCAGCAGTTATCGACAGGGGTACGAGACCCAGTACTTC.

V usage is TRBV7-2 and J usage is TRBJ2-4; TRBD1 might be the D (5 bases). The CDR3 is made up of 14 amino acids. The germline V and J ends were trimmed by 7 bases and 3 bases, with 13 bases remaining between them. Germline CDR1 reads SGHTA; CDR2 reads FQGNSA. CDR3 amino acids: CASILTDNKNIQYF. In DNA form, the CDR3 reads TGTGCCAGCATCCTGACAGACAACAAAAACATTCAGTACTTC.

The table lists this clonotype with a few counts. The chain has TRBV25-1 and TRBJ1-4; TRBD1 aligns across 8 bases. The CDR3 consists of 16 residues. V dropped 2 bases and J dropped 8; count of bases not matched to a gene: 10. Germline V gene lookup returns CDR1 MGHDK and CDR2 SYGVNS. The CDR3 spells CASSEAVDREGEKLFF. The CDR3 nucleotides are TGTGCCAGCAGTGAAGCCGTGGACAGGGAAGGGGAAAAACTGTTTTTT.

The V call is TRBV3-1, the J call TRBJ2-5; D gene unclear. This CDR3 contains 14 residues. CDR1 and CDR2 from the germline V gene are LGHDT and YNNKEL (reference sequence). V was shortened by 0 bases and J by 5 bases, with 10 bases between the two germline ends. CDR3 residues: CASSQEGQAETQYF. The DNA of the CDR3 is TGTGCCAGCAGCCAAGAAGGGCAGGCGGAGACCCAGTACTTC.

The chain has TRBV29-1 and TRBJ2-3; no reliable D call. Trimming cost V 4 bases and J 5 bases, with 13 bases left between them. Germline values: CDR1 SQVTM, CDR2 ANQGSEA. The CDR3 covers 13 residues. The CDR3 here is CSVVGRGEDTQYF. The CDR3, as DNA: TGCAGCGTTGTAGGCCGCGGAGAAGATACGCAGTATTTT.

This clonotype turned up a few times. Mismatch with germline at one junction end may stem from a read error. This chain connects TRBV5-1 to TRBJ1-1, with unresolved D. CDR1 is SGHRS and CDR2 is YFSETQ in the germline V gene. This CDR3 contains 13 residues. This chain's CDR3 is CASRLASNTEAFF. CDR3 coding DNA: TGCGCCAGCAGATTGGCAAGTAACACTGAAGCTTTCTTT.

The rearrangement links TRBV6-2 or TRBV6-3 to TRBJ1-1; D unresolved. The CDR3 is made up of 13 amino acids. Germline values: CDR1 MNHEY, CDR2 SVGEGT. Trimming pared 2 bases from V and 4 bases from J, leaving 8 bases between. CDR3 protein: CASSYTAGTEAFF. The DNA for the CDR3 is TGTGCCAGCAGTTACACCGCAGGCACTGAAGCTTTCTTT.

This clonotype turned up a few times. The chain employs TRBV7-2 and TRBJ1-1; TRBD1 matches 9 bases. Trimming cost V 5 bases and J 12 bases; bases outside gene matches: 10. This CDR3 comprises 13 residues. Germline V gene data show CDR1 as SGHTA and CDR2 as FQGNSA. CDR3 nucleotide sequence: TGTGCCAGCAGCCCCTCGACAGGGGGGTTTACTTTCTTT. Protein: CASSPSTGGFTFF.

There are a few counts of this clonotype. Sequence at one end of the junction differs from germline and may be a read error. This chain joins TRBV4-3 and TRBJ2-1, with no clear D. This CDR3 has 13 residues. Germline CDR1 is LGHNA and CDR2 is YSLEER. CDR3 nucleotides: TGTGCCAGCAGCCAAGGAAGAGGCGATGAGCAGTTCTTC. Amino acids: CASSQGRGDEQFF.

This clonotype was seen only once. The V call is TRBV7-2, the J call TRBJ2-7, with a possible D match to TRBD1 (6 bases). Germline loops: CDR1 SGHTA, CDR2 FQGNSA. Trimming took off 3 bases at V and 0 bases at J, with 18 bases between the two ends. The CDR3 extends over 17 amino acids. CDR3 in DNA: TGTGCCAGCAGCTTCCTCACCGGGACAAAAAGCTCCTACGAGCAGTACTTC. Translating gives CASSFLTGTKSSYEQYF.

The chain is built from TRBV29-1 and TRBJ1-4; TRBD1 matches at 10 bases. Trimming at V came to 7 bases and at J to 8 bases, leaving 10 bases not matched to a gene. The CDR3 loop spans 14 amino acids. Germline V gene lookup returns CDR1 SQVTM and CDR2 ANQGSEA. The CDR3 region has the DNA TGCAGCGCGCTTACCCGGGACAGGGGCGAAAAACTGTTTTTT. Translating it yields CSALTRDRGEKLFF.

This clonotype has ten or more counts. The chain couples TRBV4-3 to TRBJ2-7; perhaps D is TRBD1 or TRBD2 (5 bases each). The CDR3 contains 14 residues. Germline assignment: CDR1 LGHNA and CDR2 YSLEER. Between the trimmed V and J ends, which lost 4 bases and 4 bases, there was a span of 14 bases. Here the CDR3 DNA reads TGCGCCAGCAGCCCAAGCCGGGGCCGGTACGAGCAGTACTTC. Protein: CASSPSRGRYEQYF.

The chain links TRBV5-6 to TRBJ2-7, with D perhaps TRBD2 (6 bases). Germline CDR1 and CDR2: SGHDT and YYEEEE. V dropped 0 bases and J dropped 4 bases, with 14 bases sitting between them. The CDR3 is made up of 15 amino acids. CDR3 coding DNA: TGTGCCAGCAGCTTGGGACACTCGGCGGGATACGAGCAGTACTTC. Translating gives CASSLGHSAGYEQYF.

In this sample, this clonotype turned up a few times. V usage is TRBV9 and J usage is TRBJ1-1; unclear D gene. CDR1 is SGDLS and CDR2 is YYNGEE in the germline V gene. The CDR3 is 14 residues long. Trimming cost V 1 base and J 1 base, with 8 bases left between them. The CDR3 DNA sequence: TGTGCCAGCAGCGTATCCCCGGCGAACACTGAAGCTTTCTTT. As protein: CASSVSPANTEAFF.

This chain joins TRBV7-8 and TRBJ2-3, with TRBD2 identical over 12 bases. The CDR3 extends over 16 amino acids. CDR1 and CDR2 (germline): SGHVS, FQNEAQ. The ends lost 5 bases at V and 7 bases at J; junction bases unmatched: 10. CDR3 residues: CASSTSTSGSGNTQYF. In nucleotides, the CDR3 is TGTGCCAGCAGCACGTCGACTAGCGGGAGTGGGAATACGCAGTATTTT. The whole variable domain, filled in from reference TRBV7-8 and TRBJ2-3, reads GAGVSQSPRYKVAKRGQDVALRCDPISGHVSLFWYQQALGQGPEFLTYFQNEAQLDKSGLPSDRFFAERPEGSVSTLKIQRTQQEDSAVYLCASSTSTSGSGNTQYFGPGTRLTVL.

This chain's CDR3 is CASSPGQLYNEQFF. CDR3 in DNA: TGTGCCAGCAGCCCCGGACAGCTATACAATGAGCAGTTCTTC. The chain has TRBV7-2 and TRBJ2-1, with D tentatively TRBD1 (6 bases). Germline-derived CDR1 and CDR2 are SGHTA and FQGNSA. There are 14 residues in the CDR3. V dropped 5 bases and J dropped 4 bases, with 12 bases sitting between them.